A single sample gave rise to the 12 T cell receptor beta chains below, sequenced in a study of OX40 agonist ivuxolimab in advanced cancers. Library construction relied on the immunoSEQ multiplex PCR assay. Not all clones reach the TCRdb copy of this immuneACCESS table, which keeps in-frame sequences only. Checked studies attribute under half of the gap to unresolved V genes and leave the rest unexplained. For this sample there are about 53,000 clones; about 85% appear just once. In total, the top ten clones hold over 1% of the sample. The sequencing here drew on CD4+ or CD8+ T cells sorted from blood, taken in a trial of the OX40 agonist ivuxolimab. These receptors all come from an adult with an advanced solid tumor such as melanoma, head and neck, liver or kidney cancer.

CDR3 sequence: CASSFTTNGSPLHF. The CDR3 nucleotides read TGTGCCAGCAGCTTTACGACAAACGGTTCACCCCTCCACTTT. The chain has TRBV5-6 and TRBJ1-6; D remains ambiguous. Germline V lookup: CDR1 SGHDT, CDR2 YYEEEE. V gave up 2 bases and J gave up 9 bases, with 12 bases separating them. The CDR3 extends over 14 amino acids.

This clone appeared a few times. CDR3 sequence reads: CASSPRDSRGWETQYF. CDR3 bases: TGTGCCAGCAGCCCAAGGGACAGTCGAGGATGGGAGACCCAGTACTTC. The chain has TRBV7-3 and TRBJ2-5, with 7 nucleotides matching TRBD1. CDR3 length equals 16 residues. The germline gives CDR1 SGHTA, CDR2 FQGTGA. The trim removed 5 bases at V and 5 bases at J, leaving 14 bases unmatched. Looking up the rest from reference TRBV7-3 and TRBJ2-5 gives the full variable domain: GAGVSQTPSNKVTEKGKYVELRCDPISGHTALYWYRQSLGQGPEFLIYFQGTGAADDSGLPNDRFFAVRPEGSVSTLKIQRTERGDSAVYLCASSPRDSRGWETQYFGPGTRLLVL.

This chain joins TRBV6-1 and TRBJ2-7; TRBD1 is a possible D gene (5 bases). Germline V gene sequence: CDR1 MNHNS, CDR2 SASEGT. The CDR3 is 13 residues long. Trimming left V 3 bases short and J 6 bases short, with 12 bases between. CDR3 protein: CASSEGREGEQYF. CDR3 DNA: TGTGCCAGCAGTGAGGGCAGGGAAGGCGAGCAGTACTTC.

The chain joins TRBV6-1 to TRBJ1-1; the D gene is possibly TRBD1 (6 bases). V was pared by 8 bases and J by 4 bases, with 17 bases between. CDR3 length equals 14 residues. CDR1 and CDR2 from the germline V gene are MNHNS and SASEGT. The CDR3 here is CASQESDRSTEAFF. CDR3 DNA: TGTGCCAGCCAGGAATCAGACAGGAGCACTGAAGCTTTCTTT.

The chain uses TRBV7-8 and TRBJ1-3; 7 nucleotides agree with TRBD1. The CDR3 covers 14 residues. In germline, CDR1 is SGHVS, CDR2 FQNEAQ. The junction had 4 bases not matched to a gene; V was cut back by 5 bases and J by 3 bases. CDR3 loop: CASSVRGIGNTIYF. DNA for the CDR3: TGTGCCAGCAGCGTCAGGGGGATTGGAAACACCATATATTTT. The full variable domain, completed using reference TRBV7-8 and TRBJ1-3, is GAGVSQSPRYKVAKRGQDVALRCDPISGHVSLFWYQQALGQGPEFLTYFQNEAQLDKSGLPSDRFFAERPEGSVSTLKIQRTQQEDSAVYLCASSVRGIGNTIYFGEGSWLTVV.

This clone was observed a handful of times. The chain links TRBV29-1 to TRBJ2-1; 10 bases fit TRBD1. The V segment lost 2 bases and the J segment 8 bases; nucleotides outside the gene matches: 9. The germline V gene has CDR1 SQVTM and CDR2 ANQGSEA. This CDR3 is 15 amino acids long. The CDR3 spells CSVEIRDRGTDEQFF. DNA of the CDR3: TGCAGCGTTGAAATTAGGGACAGGGGAACGGATGAGCAGTTCTTC.

The chain combines TRBV29-1 with TRBJ2-3; possibly TRBD1 for D (5 bases). The CDR3 covers 12 residues. Germline V gene data show CDR1 as SQVTM and CDR2 as ANQGSEA. Trimming shortened V by 7 bases and J by 4 bases, and 12 bases separated the two germline ends. For the CDR3, the DNA is TGCAGCGCCCAAGGGGTGGCAGATACGCAGTATTTT. It translates to CSAQGVADTQYF.

This clone occurred a few times. The germline gene is not matched at one end of the junction; a read error may be the cause. The chain employs TRBV7-7 and TRBJ1-1, with 8 bases matching TRBD1. The CDR3 has 14 residues. Germline values: CDR1 SSHAT, CDR2 FNYEAQ (reference sequence). The CDR3 bases are TGTGCTAGCAGACCTTGGACAGGGCGGACTGAAGCTTTCTTT. Translating it yields CASRPWTGRTEAFF.

This clone is labeled medium-sized. The chain employs TRBV30 and TRBJ2-3; TRBD2 matches 7 bases. J was trimmed by 5 bases and V by 0 bases; bases with no gene match: 8. Germline V gives CDR1 GTSNPN, CDR2 SVGIG (reference sequence). CDR3 size: 15 residues. The CDR3 DNA sequence: TGTGCCTGGAGTGTACGGGGGAGGGAGGTAGATACGCAGTATTTT. Protein sequence: CAWSVRGREVDTQYF.

The chain combines TRBV28 with TRBJ1-6; D possibly corresponds to TRBD1 (5 bases). From germline, CDR1 is MDHEN and CDR2 SYDVKM. CDR3 size: 13 residues. Trimming took off 7 bases at V and 7 bases at J, with 11 bases between the two ends. The CDR3, as DNA: TGTGCCAGCAACGCAGGGAGCAATTCACCCCTCCACTTT. Translated, it gives CASNAGSNSPLHF.

The V call is TRBV19, the J call TRBJ1-2, with 7 bases aligning to TRBD1. Germline lookup yields CDR1 LNHDA and CDR2 SQIVND (reference sequence). The V gene end was trimmed by 1 base and the J gene end by 8 bases; junction bases not matched to a gene: 7. This CDR3 comprises 14 residues. The CDR3 DNA reads TGTGCCAGTAGTATAGCTACAGGGGCAGGCGGCTACACCTTC. Translating gives CASSIATGAGGYTF.

The chain recombines TRBV6-1 with TRBJ2-7; 10 bases fit TRBD2. Trimming cost V 6 bases and J 2 bases; bases outside gene matches: 7. The CDR3 runs to 15 residues. The germline CDR1 and CDR2 sequences are MNHNS and SASEGT. The CDR3 nucleotides read TGTGCCAGCAGGGCTAGTAGCGGGAGGACCTACGAGCAGTACTTC. This codes for CASRASSGRTYEQYF.